Following are 10 T cell receptor beta chains from one sample sequenced in a study of identical twins. TCRdb processed the 5' RACE reads anew with MiXCR; each CDR3 protein has one entry. The profile shows about 890,000 distinct CDR3 sequences, around an eighth of them singletons. The data also belong to a second study, concerning yellow fever vaccine responses in identical twins.

Sequenced sample: PBMCs. Receptors originate from a woman between 18 and 30 years old in good health.

This clonotype was picked up many times. The CDR3, as DNA: TGTGCCAGCAGTTTACCCCCTACTTTCTGGACTAGACCTAGCACAGATACGCAGTATTTT. Protein sequence: CASSLPPTFWTRPSTDTQYF. The gene calls are TRBV12-3 or TRBV12-4 and TRBJ2-3; TRBD2 aligns across 7 bases. V trimming: 2 bases; J trimming: 0 bases; junction bases outside the gene matches: 17. This CDR3 is built from 20 residues.

The chain recombines TRBV10-3 with TRBJ1-5; TRBD1 might be the D (5 bases). From germline, CDR1 is ENHRY and CDR2 SYGVKD. V shed 3 bases and J shed 11 bases, with 17 bases lying between them. The CDR3 is 14 residues long. The CDR3 loop is CAISDTGAELAQHF. The DNA for the CDR3 is TGTGCCATCAGTGATACAGGTGCCGAATTGGCCCAGCATTTT.

This clonotype appeared a few times. The genes are TRBV18 and TRBJ2-1; 8 nucleotides line up with TRBD1. V lost 1 base, J lost 5 bases, and 4 bases stayed unmatched. The CDR3 totals 15 residues. Germline V gene data show CDR1 as KGHSH and CDR2 as LQKENI. The CDR3 region is CASSPLGQVHNEQFF. The CDR3, as DNA: TGTGCCAGCTCACCACTGGGACAGGTCCACAATGAGCAGTTCTTC.

This chain links TRBV24-1 with TRBJ2-1; TRBD1 agrees at 8 bases. The CDR3 extends over 17 amino acids. Germline trimming cut 1 base from V and 1 base from J; bases unmatched to any gene: 5. From germline, CDR1 is KGHDR and CDR2 SFDVKD. The CDR3 is CATSDFSQGASYNEQFF. CDR3 bases: TGTGCCACCAGTGATTTTAGCCAGGGGGCATCCTACAATGAGCAGTTCTTC.

The table lists this clonotype with a few counts. The chain links TRBV3-1 to TRBJ2-5, with 11 bases lining up with TRBD2. This CDR3 comprises 15 residues. The V gene end was trimmed by 7 bases and the J gene end by 1 base; junction bases not matched to a gene: 5. Germline CDR1 is LGHDT and CDR2 is YNNKEL (reference sequence). The CDR3 loop reads CASKLAGARQETQYF. For the CDR3, the DNA is TGTGCCAGCAAACTAGCGGGGGCCCGCCAAGAGACCCAGTACTTC.

The chain links TRBV10-2 to TRBJ1-5, with 7 nucleotides matching TRBD1. This CDR3 is 14 amino acids long. The J segment lost 3 bases and the V segment lost 5 bases, leaving 4 bases of the junction unmatched. Per germline, CDR1 WSHSY and CDR2 SAAADI. CDR3 DNA sequence: TGCGCCAGCAGTCGGGACAGTCTCAATCAGCCCCAGCATTTT. Protein sequence: CASSRDSLNQPQHF.

The chain employs TRBV11-2 and TRBJ2-1; 12 bases fit TRBD2. Germline loops: CDR1 SGHAT, CDR2 FQNNGV. J gave up 8 bases and V 3 bases, and 14 bases lay outside the gene matches. The CDR3 sequence is 18 residues long. CDR3 in DNA: TGTGCCAGCAGCTTGAGGGGGGGAGCTAGCGGGAGGGAGGATGAGCAGTTCTTC. Translating it yields CASSLRGGASGREDEQFF.

This clonotype came up many times. The J gene is TRBJ1-1, the V gene TRBV12-3 or TRBV12-4; D is undetermined. This CDR3 comprises 15 residues. Trimming shortened V by 6 bases and J by 5 bases, and 19 bases separated the two germline ends. The CDR3 DNA is TGTGCCAGCAGCCCCTACAGCGTAACGGGGACTGAAGCTTTCTTT. Translating gives CASSPYSVTGTEAFF.

This clonotype was observed a few times. The J gene is TRBJ2-1, the V gene TRBV9, with TRBD2 matching over 13 bases. Germline V gene lookup returns CDR1 SGDLS and CDR2 YYNGEE. The CDR3 extends over 15 amino acids. The V segment lost 3 bases and the J segment 8 bases; nucleotides outside the gene matches: 5. CDR3 protein: CASSAGTSGNYEQFF. The CDR3 DNA reads as TGTGCCAGCAGCGCAGGGACTAGCGGGAACTATGAGCAGTTCTTC.

The rearrangement joins TRBV3-1 to TRBJ2-2; a weak D match, TRBD2 (5 bases). CDR3 length equals 16 residues. The germline CDR1 and CDR2 sequences are LGHDT and YNNKEL (reference sequence). V was pared by 0 bases and J by 5 bases, with 13 bases between. CDR3 coding DNA: TGTGCCAGCAGCCAAGATCGGCTAGCAAAAACCGGGGAGCTGTTTTTT. Translated, it gives CASSQDRLAKTGELFF.